The clone carrying this T cell receptor (beta chain) was seen at least ten times. Its antigen is not known. The sample belongs to a study of metastatic and nonmetastatic thyroid tumors. Overall study results and limits: Malignant thyroid tumors reportedly had TCR beta diversity that was significantly higher than in benign nodules, in blood and tumor.

TCRdb recomputed clones from the PCR reads via MiXCR. Among around 20,000 clones listed, over 10% were seen once. Germline V gene data show CDR1 as MDHEN and CDR2 as SYDVKM. This CDR3 spans 14 amino acids. V was clipped by 5 bases and J by 0 bases; unmatched bases: 1. Thyroid surgery was performed in patients who had received no treatment beforehand. The chain uses TRBV28 and TRBJ2-3; TRBD2 matches 8 bases. The sequence was obtained from a female donor with papillary thyroid cancer or a benign thyroid nodule (not recorded which). Some clones in this sample may be carry-over from other donors' samples. The sample comprised blood. CDR3: CASSPSGSTDTQYF. The DNA for the CDR3 is TGTGCCAGCAGTCCTAGCGGGAGCACAGATACGCAGTATTTT.